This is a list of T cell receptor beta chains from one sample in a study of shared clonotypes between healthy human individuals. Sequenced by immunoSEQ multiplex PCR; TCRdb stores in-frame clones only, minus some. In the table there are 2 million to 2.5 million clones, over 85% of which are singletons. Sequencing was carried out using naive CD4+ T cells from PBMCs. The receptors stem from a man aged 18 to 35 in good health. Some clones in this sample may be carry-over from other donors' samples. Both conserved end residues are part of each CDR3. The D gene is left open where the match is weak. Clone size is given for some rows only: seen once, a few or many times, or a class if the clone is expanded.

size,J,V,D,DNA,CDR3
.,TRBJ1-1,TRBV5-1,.,TGCGCCAGCAGCCCCAGACTCCAACGAAGAGAAACTGAAGCTTTCTTT,CASSPRLQRRETEAFF
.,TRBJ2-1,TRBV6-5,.,TGTGCCAGCAGTTACTCAGGGCCCTCCTACAATGAGCAGTTCTTC,CASSYSGPSYNEQFF
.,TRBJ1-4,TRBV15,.,TGTGCCACCAGCAGAGTCTCGACTGTCCCGCGTCGCGTTGAAAAACTGTTTTTT,CATSRVSTVPRRVEKLFF
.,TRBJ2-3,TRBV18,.,TGTGCCAGCTCACCACCGACGGCAATTAGCACAGATACGCAGTATTTT,CASSPPTAISTDTQYF
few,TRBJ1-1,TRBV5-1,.,TGCGCCAGCAGCTCTTGGTTGGACACTGAAGCTTTCTTT,CASSSWLDTEAFF
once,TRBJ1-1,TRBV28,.,TGTGCCAGCAGTTTATGGGAACGGGGGCTCGGGACTGGTGAAGCTTTCTTT,CASSLWERGLGTGEAFF
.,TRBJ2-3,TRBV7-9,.,TGTGCCAGCAGCCCCACCTCGGGTGAAGGGGGCACAGATACGCAGTATTTT,CASSPTSGEGGTDTQYF
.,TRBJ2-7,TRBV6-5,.,TGTGCCAGCAGCGACTATTTAGGGGCAGTCTACGAGCAGTACTTC,CASSDYLGAVYEQYF
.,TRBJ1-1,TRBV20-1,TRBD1,TGCAGTGCTGGGGGACAGGGTGAAGCTTTCTTT,CSAGGQGEAFF
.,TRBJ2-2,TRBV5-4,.,TGTGCCAGCAGCTCAAGGGGGAAATCTGCCGGGGAGCTGTTTTTT,CASSSRGKSAGELFF
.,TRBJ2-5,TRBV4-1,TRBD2,TGCGCCAGCAGCACGTTGGGACTAGCAGCAGAGACCCAGTACTTC,CASSTLGLAAETQYF
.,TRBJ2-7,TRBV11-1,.,TGTGCCAGCAGCCGGGGGGCCGGTTACGAGCAGTACTTC,CASSRGAGYEQYF
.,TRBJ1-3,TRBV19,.,TGTGCCAGTAGTCAGAGTCGGCCGGGTGGAAACACCATATATTTT,CASSQSRPGGNTIYF
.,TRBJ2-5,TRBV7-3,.,TGTGCCAGCAGCGAGGGCCCCCCTGCAGAAGAGACCCAGTACTTC,CASSEGPPAEETQYF
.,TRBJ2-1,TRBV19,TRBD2,TGTGCCAGTAGTATAGGACTAGCTGGGGAGCAGTTCTTC,CASSIGLAGEQFF
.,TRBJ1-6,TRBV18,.,TGTGCCAGCTCAGCCAGTTACAGAGCCGACACCCTCCACTTT,CASSASYRADTLHF
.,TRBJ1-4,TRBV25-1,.,TGTGCCAGCAGTGTAGCAGGGACTAATGAAAAACTGTTTTTT,CASSVAGTNEKLFF
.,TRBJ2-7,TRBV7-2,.,TGTGCCAGCAGCCTGGGGACTTCTGGCGGCGAGCAGTACTTC,CASSLGTSGGEQYF
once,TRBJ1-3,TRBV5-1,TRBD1,TGCGCCAGCAGCTTCGGAGGGACAGGCTCTGGAAACACCATATATTTT,CASSFGGTGSGNTIYF
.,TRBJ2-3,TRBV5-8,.,TGTGCCAGCAGCCCCGGCCCCTGGTCGCAGTATTTT,CASSPGPWSQYF
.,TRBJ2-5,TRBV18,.,TGTGCCAGCTCACAGAACACCCAAGAGACCCAGTACTTC,CASSQNTQETQYF
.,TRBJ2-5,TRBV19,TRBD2,TGTGCCAGTAGTATCGGGAGGGAGACCCAGTACTTC,CASSIGRETQYF
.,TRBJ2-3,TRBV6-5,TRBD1,TGTGCCAGCAGGACAGGGGCTGATACGCAGTATTTT,CASRTGADTQYF
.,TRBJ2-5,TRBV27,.,TGTGCCAGCAGCCTGGACTGGGGGAGGGGGCAGACCCAGTACTTC,CASSLDWGRGQTQYF
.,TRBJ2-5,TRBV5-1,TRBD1,TGCGCCAGCAGCTTGTTACCCGGGACAGGGGAAGAGACCCAGTACTTC,CASSLLPGTGEETQYF
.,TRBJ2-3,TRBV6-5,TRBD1,TGTGCCAGCAACTTTGGGACAGGGAGGGCAGATACGCAGTATTTT,CASNFGTGRADTQYF
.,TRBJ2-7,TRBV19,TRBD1,TGTGCCAGTAGTCGACAGGGGCCGGCGAGTGGGGAGCAGTACTTC,CASSRQGPASGEQYF
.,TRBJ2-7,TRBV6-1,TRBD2,TGTGCCAGCAGTGAAGTCCTAGCGGGGGACTACGAGCAGTACTTC,CASSEVLAGDYEQYF
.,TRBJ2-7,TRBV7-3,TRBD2,TGTGCCAGCAGCTTAGCCGGGACTAGCGGCCACTACGAGCAGTACTTC,CASSLAGTSGHYEQYF
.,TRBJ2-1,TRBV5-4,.,TGTGCCAGCAGTCATCCGTCTAGGGTGGGGGCCAATGAGCAGTTCTTC,CASSHPSRVGANEQFF
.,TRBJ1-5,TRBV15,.,TGTGCCACCAGCAGAGATCAGAGGGGTAATCAGCCCCAGCATTTT,CATSRDQRGNQPQHF
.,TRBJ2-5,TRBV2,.,TGTGCCAGCGCCAGGGTACGGGAGACCCAGTACTTC,CASARVRETQYF
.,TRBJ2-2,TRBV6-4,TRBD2,TGTGCCAGCAGCCTAACTCTTTTGACTAGCGGGAGGGCCGGCACCGGGGAGCTGTTTTTT,CASSLTLLTSGRAGTGELFF
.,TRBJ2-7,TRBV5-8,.,TGTGCCAGCAGCGTCGACAGGGCGGGGGAGCAGTACTTC,CASSVDRAGEQYF
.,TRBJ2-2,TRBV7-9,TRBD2,TGTGCCAGCAGCCTAGATCTAGCGGGAGTAGTTGCGACCGGGGAGCTGTTTTTT,CASSLDLAGVVATGELFF
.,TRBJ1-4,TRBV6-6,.,TGTGCCAGCAGCACATCAACTAATGAAAAACTGTTTTTT,CASSTSTNEKLFF
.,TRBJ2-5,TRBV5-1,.,TGCGCCAGCAGCTTGGACCTACTAGAGACCCAGTACTTC,CASSLDLLETQYF
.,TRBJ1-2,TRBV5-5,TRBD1,TGTGCCAGCAGCTTAACAGGGGATGACTATGGCTACACCTTC,CASSLTGDDYGYTF
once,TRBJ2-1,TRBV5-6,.,TGTGCCAGCAGCCCGGGTTGGGGGGAGACGAATGAGCAGTTCTTC,CASSPGWGETNEQFF
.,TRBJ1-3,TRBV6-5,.,TGTGCCAGCAGTTACGGGTACCCGGGCGGTGGAAACACCATATATTTT,CASSYGYPGGGNTIYF
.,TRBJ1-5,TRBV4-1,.,TGCGCCAGCGCTCTTGAGAGGGGGAATCAGCCCCAGCATTTT,CASALERGNQPQHF
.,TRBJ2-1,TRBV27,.,TGTGCCAGCAGTTCCCTAGCGTCCCCCTACAATGAGCAGTTCTTC,CASSSLASPYNEQFF
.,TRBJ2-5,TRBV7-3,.,TGTGCCAGCAGCCCAAAGAACCAGGGAGAGACCCAGTACTTC,CASSPKNQGETQYF
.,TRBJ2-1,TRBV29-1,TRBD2,TGCAGCGTTGAAGGTGGGGCGGGGACTAGCGGCTACAATGAGCAGTTCTTC,CSVEGGAGTSGYNEQFF
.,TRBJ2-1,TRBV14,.,TGTGCCAGCAGCCGCAACGACCTTAATGAGCAGTTCTTC,CASSRNDLNEQFF